A selection of T cell receptor beta chains follows, all from one sample in a study of blood T cell repertoires in COVID-19. The protocol was immunoSEQ multiplex PCR, while the TCRdb copy is restricted to in-frame clones and leaves out a portion. The profile covers some 530,000 clones, with approximately 85% appearing a single time and approximately 2.9% taken by the ten largest. Sequenced sample: peripheral blood. All receptors come from a human donor in a cohort sampled during active COVID-19. CDR3s leave out the opening cysteine and the closing phenylalanine or tryptophan. D genes are given only for firm matches.

D gene | V gene | CDR3 protein
TRBD1 | TRBV25-1 | ASSEFGGQGGRETQY
NA | TRBV7-8 | ASSLTPEIGTQY
TRBD2 | TRBV15 | ATSGPRDSLLAGEVNEQF
NA | TRBV4-2 | ASSQGMRAAYNEQF
TRBD2 | TRBV27 | ASSLKGSGSADTQY
TRBD2 | TRBV11-2 | ASSSQTSGTSSTDTQY
TRBD1 | TRBV6-5 | AARQGGISYEQY
TRBD2 | TRBV5-1 | ASSRLAGETDTQY
TRBD1 | TRBV9 | ASSGPGQIGYT
TRBD1 | TRBV7-9 | ASSSFGTGNTEAF
NA | TRBV12-3/TRBV12-4 | ASSFGTRYEQY
NA | TRBV5-6 | ASSLEVKSYEQY
NA | TRBV7-3 | ASSLTRQGRNNEQF
NA | TRBV21-1 | ASSTYRGERESKSGEQY
TRBD2 | TRBV19 | ASSGTSGEYNEQF
NA | TRBV30 | AFTVGGNTEAF
NA | TRBV27 | ASSFLSSYEQY
NA | TRBV4-2 | ASSRPRRDTYNEQF
NA | TRBV6-5 | ASMKLGREQY
TRBD1 | TRBV5-4 | ASSHDRGSYNEQF
TRBD1 | TRBV7-8 | ASSLERDRGRHEQY
NA | TRBV11-1 | ASSSRQRASTDTQY
NA | TRBV30 | AWREQGLYGYT
NA | TRBV6-2/TRBV6-3 | ASSNSANEQF
NA | TRBV29-1 | SVGRPTEGGYT
TRBD2 | TRBV10-1 | ASSEGASGYIDTQY
TRBD1 | TRBV7-2 | ASSLGSRFARGRGNEQY
TRBD1 | TRBV25-1 | ASRLGQVNTEAF
NA | TRBV25-1 | ASSESGTDTQY
NA | TRBV4-2 | ASSVGTRYEQY
TRBD2 | TRBV9 | ASSVASSGRAREQF
NA | TRBV6-4 | ASSDSGRTNRVDEQF
TRBD1 | TRBV6-2/TRBV6-3 | ASSRTGAQF
NA | TRBV11-3 | ASSLEGAGVEQF
TRBD1 | TRBV3-1/TRBV3-2 | ASRSQGFNYGYT
NA | TRBV11-1 | ASTESGITTDTQY
NA | TRBV18 | ASSPNREYTEAF
TRBD2 | TRBV10-1 | ASSSIAGGPTDTQY
TRBD2 | TRBV6-5 | ASGLAEETQY
TRBD2 | TRBV5-4 | ASSSAGAAKNIQY
NA | TRBV18 | ASSPITGGNEQY
TRBD2 | TRBV6-2/TRBV6-3 | ASSYSRTSGVHNEQF
NA | TRBV5-1 | ASSPDSLNTEAF
NA | TRBV19 | ASSIQAATNEKLF
NA | TRBV15 | ATSSRRGPGDTQY
NA | TRBV5-1 | ASSLAGNYEQY
TRBD1 | TRBV6-2/TRBV6-3 | ASSYSRQGHQPQH
NA | TRBV4-3 | ASSQGTPGNTIY
NA | TRBV30 | AWSVLADLV